The 6 T cell receptor beta chains in this list originate from one sample, sequenced in a study of T cell responses to AZD1222 COVID-19 vaccine. Some clones are missing from TCRdb's copy, which holds only in-frame ones; the method was immunoSEQ multiplex PCR. This table has about 55,000 clones, 84% appearing once. The sample consisted of peripheral blood, taken on day 0 of AZD1222 vaccination. These receptors came from an adult in good health.

This chain joins TRBV6-5 and TRBJ1-2; the D is unclear. The CDR3 length is 13 residues. Germline V gene data show CDR1 as MNHEY and CDR2 as SVGAGI. V was shortened by 4 bases and J by 4 bases, with 10 bases between the two germline ends. The CDR3: CASSFGFSYGYTF. In DNA, the CDR3 is TGTGCCAGCAGTTTTGGTTTCAGCTATGGCTACACCTTC.

The chain has TRBV27 and TRBJ2-1; D possibly corresponds to TRBD2 (6 bases). Germline lookup yields CDR1 MNHEY and CDR2 SMNVEV (reference sequence). This CDR3 is built from 14 residues. V was shortened by 2 bases and J by 4 bases, with 9 bases between the two germline ends. The CDR3, as DNA: TGTGCCAGCAGTTTAATGGGACTGTACAATGAGCAGTTCTTC. This sequence encodes CASSLMGLYNEQFF.

V and J are TRBV6-6 and TRBJ1-5; a weak D match, TRBD1 (5 bases). The germline V and J ends were trimmed by 2 bases and 6 bases, with 14 bases remaining between them. Germline CDR1 reads MNHNY; CDR2 reads SVGAGI (reference sequence). The CDR3 totals 15 residues. CDR3 bases: TGTGCCAGCAGTTACGACAGAGCCTACGGTCAGCCCCAGCATTTT. It specifies CASSYDRAYGQPQHF.

The J gene is TRBJ1-4, the V gene TRBV5-1; no clear D gene. The germline gives CDR1 SGHRS, CDR2 YFSETQ. The CDR3 is 15 amino acids. Trimming removed 2 bases from V and 5 bases from J, with 13 bases in between. The CDR3 is CASSFDNSLNEKLFF. CDR3 bases: TGCGCCAGCAGCTTTGATAACAGCCTAAATGAAAAACTGTTTTTT.

The gene calls are TRBV19 and TRBJ1-4; unclear D gene. Germline CDR1 and CDR2: LNHDA and SQIVND (reference sequence). V lost 3 bases and J lost 0, with 8 bases in between. The CDR3 extends over 15 amino acids. DNA for the CDR3: TGTGCCAGTAGTATTGGTGAAACAACTAATGAAAAACTGTTTTTT. This encodes CASSIGETTNEKLFF.

The rearrangement uses TRBV28 and TRBJ1-2; D ambiguous. The CDR3 runs to 15 residues. The germline V and J ends were trimmed by 2 bases and 6 bases, with 16 bases remaining between them. CDR1 and CDR2 from the germline V gene are MDHEN and SYDVKM. Here the CDR3 reads CASSLLEIAEHGYTF. Here the CDR3 DNA reads TGTGCCAGCAGTTTACTGGAGATCGCTGAACATGGCTACACCTTC.